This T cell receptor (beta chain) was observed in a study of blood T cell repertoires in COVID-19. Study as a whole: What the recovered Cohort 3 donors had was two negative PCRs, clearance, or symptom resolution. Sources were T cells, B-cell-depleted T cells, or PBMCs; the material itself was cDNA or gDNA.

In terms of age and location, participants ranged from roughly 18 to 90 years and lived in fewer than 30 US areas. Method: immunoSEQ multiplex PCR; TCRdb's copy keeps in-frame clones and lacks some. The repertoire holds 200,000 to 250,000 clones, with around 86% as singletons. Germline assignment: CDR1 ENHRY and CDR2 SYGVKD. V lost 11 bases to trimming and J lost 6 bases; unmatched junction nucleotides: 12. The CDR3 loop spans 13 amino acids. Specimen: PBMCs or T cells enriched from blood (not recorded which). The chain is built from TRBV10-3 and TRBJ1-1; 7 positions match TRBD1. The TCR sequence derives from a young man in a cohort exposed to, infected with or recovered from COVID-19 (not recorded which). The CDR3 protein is CAVRTSGGPEAFF. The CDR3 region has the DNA TGTGCCGTTAGGACCTCAGGGGGACCTGAAGCTTTCTTT.